This T cell receptor beta chain derives from a study of regulatory T cells in long-lasting Graves disease. The overall study: Antithyroid drug exposure in newly diagnosed Graves' patients had lasted under 3 months.

Researchers made TCR beta libraries by using iRepertoire HTBI primers and running Arm-PCR on CDR3 regions. Original methodology: Samples revealed 60 to 70 TRBV and 14 TRBJ segments. TCRdb re-analysed the multiplex PCR reads in MiXCR, keeping a single row per CDR3 protein. V and J calls and clone size were set by TCRdb, not the authors. The table has 350,000 to 400,000 distinct CDR3 sequences, 15% to 19% seen once. Ten or more counts support this clonotype. An end of the junction differs from the germline gene, which may be a read error. Time point defined: newly diagnosed GD, antithyroid drugs for less than 3 months. Making the TCR library involved RNA that had been extracted from PBMCs. This clonotype was sampled from a female donor with Graves disease. Sample: peripheral blood mononuclear cells (PBMCs), taken at new diagnosis, from a patient treated with antithyroid drugs.

This CDR3 is CASSQGTSGGSSNEQFF. The CDR3 region has the DNA TGCGCCAGCAGCCAGGGGACTAGCGGGGGATCCTCCAATGAGCAGTTCTTC. The V call is TRBV4-1, the J call TRBJ2-1; the match to TRBD2 covers 14 bases. This CDR3 has 17 residues. Germline-derived CDR1 and CDR2 are MGHRA and YSYEKL.